The 24 T cell receptor beta chains below were found in one sample sequenced in a study of human versus mouse CDR3 diversity and MHC coevolution. Some clones are missing from TCRdb's copy, which holds only in-frame ones; the method was immunoSEQ multiplex PCR. The data contain about 77,000 clones, under 95% of them singletons. Input material: naive CD4+ T cells from blood. Subset described: CD45RO-negative CD62L-positive naive CD4 T cells. The receptors here all came from a person aged 25-75 years in good health.

This clone came up once. The chain combines TRBV19 with TRBJ2-3; TRBD2 agrees at 8 bases. There are 18 residues in the CDR3. Trimming cost V 5 bases and J 5 bases; bases outside gene matches: 18. Looked up from germline, CDR1 is LNHDA and CDR2 is SQIVND (reference sequence). This CDR3 reads CASSLMGPVAGGLDTQYF. The CDR3 bases are TGTGCCAGTAGTCTAATGGGGCCTGTTGCGGGGGGATTAGATACGCAGTATTTT.

This chain connects TRBV2 to TRBJ2-1; the match to TRBD2 covers 15 bases. The CDR3 runs 16 residues. V lost 3 bases to trimming and J lost 6 bases; unmatched junction nucleotides: 3. Germline V gene data show CDR1 as SNHLY and CDR2 as FYNNEI. The CDR3: CASSDLGLAGGNEQFF. In DNA form, the CDR3 reads TGTGCCAGCAGTGACCTGGGACTAGCGGGGGGCAATGAGCAGTTCTTC.

The V gene is TRBV2, the J gene TRBJ2-5; TRBD1 might be the D (6 bases). Germline CDR1 and CDR2: SNHLY and FYNNEI. The CDR3 covers 13 residues. V was trimmed by 6 bases and J by 2 bases, leaving 10 bases between them. The CDR3 bases are TGTGCCAGCAGAGGGGACATTCAAGAGACCCAGTACTTC. This gives the protein CASRGDIQETQYF.

The gene calls are TRBV10-2 and TRBJ1-6, with 7 bases identical to TRBD1. The germline V gene encodes CDR1 WSHSY and CDR2 SAAADI. This CDR3 spans 14 amino acids. J was trimmed by 9 bases and V by 6 bases; bases with no gene match: 8. DNA for the CDR3: TGCGCCAGCAGCCCCGACAGGGTCCGTTCACCCCTCCACTTT. Its protein is CASSPDRVRSPLHF.

This clone is a singleton in its sample. This chain connects TRBV7-7 to TRBJ2-3; possibly TRBD1 for D (6 bases). The germline V gene has CDR1 SSHAT and CDR2 FNYEAQ (reference sequence). V lost 1 base and J lost 3, with 8 bases in between. This CDR3 has 14 amino acids. In nucleotides, the CDR3 is TGTGCCAGCAGCTTAGGCAGGGGAACAGATACGCAGTATTTT. It yields the protein CASSLGRGTDTQYF. Drawing the rest from reference TRBV7-7 and TRBJ2-3, the complete variable domain is GAGVSQSPRYKVTKRGQDVTLRCDPISSHATLYWYQQALGQGPEFLTYFNYEAQPDKSGLPSDRFSAERPEGSISTLTIQRTEQRDSAMYRCASSLGRGTDTQYFGPGTRLTVL.

The V call is TRBV19, the J call TRBJ1-5; D is uncertain. V lost 10 bases, J lost 0 bases, and 10 bases lay in between. The length of the CDR3 is 13 residues. Germline V gene lookup returns CDR1 LNHDA and CDR2 SQIVND (reference sequence). The CDR3 nucleotides read TGTGCCACCAGTGGCAATAGCAATCAGCCCCAGCATTTT. Translating gives CATSGNSNQPQHF.

This chain connects TRBV15 to TRBJ1-1; no firm D call. V dropped 0 bases and J dropped 2 bases, with 13 bases sitting between them. The CDR3 loop spans 16 amino acids. CDR1 is LNHNV and CDR2 is YYDKDF in the germline V gene (reference sequence). The CDR3 coding sequence is TGTGCCACCAGCAGAGATCCCCAGGCACCAAACACTGAAGCTTTCTTT. Translation: CATSRDPQAPNTEAFF. Complete variable domain (other parts from reference TRBV15 and TRBJ1-1): DAMVIQNPRYQVTQFGKPVTLSCSQTLNHNVMYWYQQKSSQAPKLLFHYYDKDFNNEADTPDNFQSRRPNTSFCFLDIRSPGLGDTAMYLCATSRDPQAPNTEAFFGQGTRLTVV.

The chain links TRBV5-1 to TRBJ2-7; 7 bases match TRBD1. The CDR3 length is 12 residues. Germline V gene lookup returns CDR1 SGHRS and CDR2 YFSETQ. V gave up 3 bases and J gave up 3 bases; unmatched junction bases: 0. The CDR3 DNA is TGCGCCAGCAGCTCAGGGGGCTACGAGCAGTACTTC. Translation: CASSSGGYEQYF.

This chain links TRBV19 with TRBJ2-7; TRBD1 might be the D (6 bases). The CDR3 extends over 13 amino acids. CDR1 is LNHDA and CDR2 is SQIVND in the germline V gene (reference sequence). V was shortened by 5 bases and J by 1 base, with 9 bases between the two germline ends. In DNA, the CDR3 is TGTGCCAGTAGTGTTGGACAGTCCTACGAGCAGTACTTC. This gives the protein CASSVGQSYEQYF.

The chain employs TRBV5-4 and TRBJ2-4; TRBD1 matches at 7 bases. V trimming: 5 bases; J trimming: 3 bases; junction bases outside the gene matches: 8. The germline gives CDR1 SGHNT, CDR2 YYREEE (reference sequence). The CDR3 extends over 15 amino acids. CDR3 residues: CASSNGQEIKNIQYF. In nucleotides, the CDR3 is TGTGCCAGCAGTAACGGACAGGAGATCAAAAACATTCAGTACTTC.

The V call is TRBV6-5, the J call TRBJ1-1; D is unclear. CDR1 is MNHEY, CDR2 SVGAGI, per germline. The CDR3 is 13 amino acids. Trimming shortened V by 5 bases and J by 3 bases, and 10 bases separated the two germline ends. The CDR3 is CASSPLRDTEAFF. For the CDR3, the DNA is TGTGCCAGCAGTCCACTCCGTGACACTGAAGCTTTCTTT.

This clone was recorded once. The rearrangement links TRBV5-1 to TRBJ2-5; the match to TRBD1 covers 7 bases. The better agreement between TRBJ2-7 and the DNA end casts doubt on the J call. The CDR3 has 13 residues. Germline CDR1 SGHRS, CDR2 YFSETQ. CDR3 bases: TGCGCCAGCAGCCGGGGACAGAACTACGAGCAGTACTTC. Translated, it gives CASSRGQNYEQYF.

J is TRBJ2-1 and V is TRBV14; TRBD1 agrees at 9 bases. The CDR3 covers 16 residues. Germline V CDR1 and CDR2: SGHDN, FVKESK. V shed 4 bases, J shed 3 bases, and the junction held 7 bases outside the gene matches. CDR3 protein: CASSRPGTGNYNEQFF. The CDR3, as DNA: TGTGCCAGCAGCCGTCCCGGGACAGGGAACTACAATGAGCAGTTCTTC.

The chain has TRBV30 and TRBJ1-1; D possibly corresponds to TRBD1 (5 bases). Germline CDR1 reads GTSNPN; CDR2 reads SVGIG (reference sequence). Between the trimmed V and J ends, which lost 0 bases and 4 bases, there was a span of 9 bases. The CDR3 sequence is 13 residues long. The CDR3 sequence: CAWSVPGPTEAFF. The CDR3 DNA reads as TGTGCCTGGAGTGTACCAGGGCCCACTGAAGCTTTCTTT.

This clone was seen a handful of times. This sequence joins TRBV19 and TRBJ2-7, with 7 bases matching TRBD1. Per the germline V gene, CDR1 is LNHDA and CDR2 is SQIVND (reference sequence). The CDR3 runs 13 residues. V trimming: 6 bases; J trimming: 3 bases; junction bases outside the gene matches: 5. CDR3 sequence: CASSRQGNYEQYF. The CDR3 nucleotides read TGTGCCAGTAGCAGACAGGGAAACTACGAGCAGTACTTC.

The chain uses TRBV7-9 and TRBJ1-1, with 7 bases that match TRBD1. The germline V gene has CDR1 SEHNR and CDR2 FQNEAQ (reference sequence). The CDR3 consists of 14 residues. Trimming at V came to 1 base and at J to 1 base, leaving 0 bases not matched to a gene. The DNA of the CDR3 is TGTGCCAGCAGCTTAGGACAGGGGAACACTGAAGCTTTCTTT. This encodes CASSLGQGNTEAFF.

The chain combines TRBV7-6 with TRBJ2-2; TRBD2 agrees at 9 bases. The germline CDR1 and CDR2 sequences are SGHVS and FNYEAQ. J was trimmed by 2 bases and V by 2 bases; bases with no gene match: 6. The CDR3 consists of 17 residues. CDR3 sequence (DNA): TGTGCCAGCAGCTTAAGCCAGACTAGCGGCAACACCGGGGAGCTGTTTTTT. It translates to CASSLSQTSGNTGELFF.

V gene TRBV12-5 combines with J gene TRBJ2-7; 7 bases line up with TRBD2. The CDR3 extends over 16 amino acids. V dropped 6 bases and J dropped 3; count of bases not matched to a gene: 14. Germline values: CDR1 LGHNT, CDR2 FRNRAP. The CDR3 protein is CASGPALLADSYEQYF. The DNA of the CDR3 is TGTGCTAGTGGCCCTGCTCTTCTAGCGGATAGCTACGAGCAGTACTTC.

The chain employs TRBV6-7 and TRBJ2-1, with 13 bases aligning to TRBD2. TRBV6-7 is sorted into the ORF group, with uncertain function. The V gene end was trimmed by 4 bases and the J gene end by 7 bases; junction bases not matched to a gene: 16. The CDR3 consists of 19 residues. The CDR3 sequence is CASSLGFSGGTSGKNEQFF. DNA for the CDR3: TGTGCCAGCAGTTTGGGGTTTTCCGGGGGGACTAGCGGGAAAAATGAGCAGTTCTTC.

This clone was seen only once. The chain is built from TRBV5-1 and TRBJ2-7; D possibly corresponds to TRBD2 (7 bases). From germline, CDR1 is SGHRS and CDR2 YFSETQ. There are 14 residues in the CDR3. Between the trimmed V and J ends, which lost 0 bases and 5 bases, there was a span of 12 bases. DNA of the CDR3: TGCGCCAGCAGCTTGGCCCAGGGGACTAACGAGCAGTACTTC. It specifies CASSLAQGTNEQYF.

This sequence joins TRBV7-2 and TRBJ1-5, with D hard to call. V was cut by 1 base and J by 10 bases, with 11 bases left in between. Looked up from germline, CDR1 is SGHTA and CDR2 is FQGNSA. This CDR3 has 13 amino acids. This chain's CDR3 is CASSLGAQRPQHF. Written as DNA, the CDR3 is TGTGCCAGCAGCTTAGGGGCTCAACGTCCCCAGCATTTT.

CDR3 sequence (DNA): TGTGCCAGCAGTTACTGGGGCGGCGAGACCCAGTACTTC. Its translation: CASSYWGGETQYF. V is TRBV6-5 and J is TRBJ2-5; perhaps TRBD1 as D (5 bases). The length of the CDR3 is 13 residues. Germline values: CDR1 MNHEY, CDR2 SVGAGI. Trimming left V 1 base short and J 5 bases short, with 8 bases between.

This clone has a handful of counts. The rearrangement links TRBV7-6 to TRBJ1-4; D might be TRBD1 (6 bases). CDR1 is SGHVS and CDR2 is FNYEAQ in the germline V gene. CDR3 length equals 16 residues. With 5 bases removed from V and 1 base from J, the gap between germline ends came to 14 bases. The CDR3 DNA follows: TGTGCCAGCAGCGCAGACAGGTACTTAACTAATGAAAAACTGTTTTTT. This sequence encodes CASSADRYLTNEKLFF. Combining the CDR3 with reference TRBV7-6 and TRBJ1-4 gives the whole variable domain GAGVSQSPRYKVTKRGQDVALRCDPISGHVSLYWYRQALGQGPEFLTYFNYEAQQDKSGLPNDRFSAERPEGSISTLTIQRTEQRDSAMYRCASSADRYLTNEKLFFGSGTQLSVL.

This chain joins TRBV2 and TRBJ1-6, with D unclear. With 7 bases removed from V and 4 bases from J, the gap between germline ends came to 8 bases. The CDR3 runs 13 residues. Germline CDR1 SNHLY, CDR2 FYNNEI. CDR3 loop: CASTTRYNSPLHF. Written as DNA, the CDR3 is TGTGCCAGCACAACACGTTATAATTCACCCCTCCACTTT.